This is a list of T cell receptor beta chains from one sample in a study of identical twins' blood T cells. Using its own MiXCR run on the 5' RACE reads, TCRdb lists one record per CDR3 protein. The sample holds about 370,000 distinct CDR3 sequences, roughly 27% seen once. The sequencing sample was made of PBMCs. These receptors originate from a woman aged 18-55 years in good health. CDR3s include the opening cysteine and the closing phenylalanine or tryptophan. The D gene is left open where the match is weak. Rows may omit the clone size; those that give it use once, few, many or a size class.

CDR3 DNA | CDR3 protein | V gene | D gene | clone size | J gene
TGTGCCAGCAGCGCCCGGGACCTCAGAGGGAATGAGCAGTTCTTC | CASSARDLRGNEQFF | TRBV9 | . | . | TRBJ2-1
TGCGCCAGCAGCGTGAGACTAGCGGCAGATACGCAGTATTTT | CASSVRLAADTQYF | TRBV5-1 | TRBD2 | many | TRBJ2-3
TGTGCCAGCAGTTTAAGGTCGAGCGTTCGGACCAAATATCCGTATGGCTACACCTTC | CASSLRSSVRTKYPYGYTF | TRBV12-3/TRBV12-4 | . | few | TRBJ1-2
TGTGCCAGCAGCCCCGACAGGGAAAGATCCTACGAGCAGTACTTC | CASSPDRERSYEQYF | TRBV2 | TRBD1 | few | TRBJ2-7
TGTGCCAGTACCGTACAGGGGGCGAGGCAGCCCCAGCATTTT | CASTVQGARQPQHF | TRBV19 | TRBD1 | few | TRBJ1-5
TGTGCCAGCAGTTCTAGCGTAGATTACGAGCAGTACTTC | CASSSSVDYEQYF | TRBV12-3/TRBV12-4 | . | . | TRBJ2-7
TGCAGTGCTAGAGATCCCCTGGGGGCCAACGTCCTGACTTTC | CSARDPLGANVLTF | TRBV20-1 | . | once | TRBJ2-6
TGCGCCAGCAGCTTGGAGGGACTACTCACAGATACGCAGTATTTT | CASSLEGLLTDTQYF | TRBV5-1 | TRBD2 | few | TRBJ2-3
TGTGCCTGGAGTGTGAAAGGGGTTAGCTACGAGCAGTACTTC | CAWSVKGVSYEQYF | TRBV30 | . | . | TRBJ2-7
TGCGCCAGCAGCCAAGATAGACACGAGCAGTACTTC | CASSQDRHEQYF | TRBV4-3 | . | . | TRBJ2-7
TGTGCCACCAGCAGAGATACAGAAGGAGGCAGGTTAAGCTCCTACAATGAGCAGTTCTTC | CATSRDTEGGRLSSYNEQFF | TRBV15 | . | . | TRBJ2-1
TGCAGTGCTGGTATAAACGGAGAGCAGTACTTC | CSAGINGEQYF | TRBV20-1 | . | few | TRBJ2-7
TGTGCCACCAGTGACTCCAGGGACATATTAGTCTATGGCTACACCTTC | CATSDSRDILVYGYTF | TRBV24-1 | . | . | TRBJ1-2
TGTGCCAGCAGCCCTTCTAGCGGGAAGGAGACCCAGTACTTC | CASSPSSGKETQYF | TRBV7-2 | TRBD2 | . | TRBJ2-5
TGTGCCAGCAGTTTTAGGGAATCACCCCTCCACTTT | CASSFRESPLHF | TRBV28 | . | few | TRBJ1-6
TGTGCTAGTGGGGACGGAAACTATGGCTACACCTTC | CASGDGNYGYTF | TRBV12-5 | . | many | TRBJ1-2
TGCAGTGCTAGAGAGGGGGCGGGGCCCCAGCATTTT | CSAREGAGPQHF | TRBV20-1 | . | few | TRBJ1-5
TGTGCCAGCAGCCCGGGACTAGCGGGGAATGGAGATACGCAGTATTTT | CASSPGLAGNGDTQYF | TRBV6-5 | TRBD2 | many | TRBJ2-3
TGCGCCAGCAGCTCCCGGGACCATCTGAACACTGAAGCTTTCTTT | CASSSRDHLNTEAFF | TRBV5-1 | . | many | TRBJ1-1
TGTGCCAGCAGTCCCAACCGGCCACCCCAGCAGTACTTC | CASSPNRPPQQYF | TRBV27 | . | few | TRBJ2-7
TGCAGCGTCCCAGGAGGGGGGACAGTGAACACTGAAGCTTTCTTT | CSVPGGGTVNTEAFF | TRBV29-1 | TRBD1 | . | TRBJ1-1
TGCAGTGCTAGAGATGTCGGACAGGGCTCTGGAAACACCATATATTTT | CSARDVGQGSGNTIYF | TRBV20-1 | TRBD1 | few | TRBJ1-3
TGCAGTGCTAGATCCTCATTAAACCAGCCCCAGCATTTT | CSARSSLNQPQHF | TRBV20-1 | . | . | TRBJ1-5
TGTGCCAGCTCCTCTTTCCGGGGCTATGGCTACACCTTC | CASSSFRGYGYTF | TRBV6-5 | . | many | TRBJ1-2
TGTGCCAGCAGTCAAGCCCTGGGACAGGACGCTACAACCTTC | CASSQALGQDATTF | TRBV6-5 | TRBD1 | few | TRBJ1-2
TGTGCCAGCAGTGTCACAGCAAATCAGCCCCAGCATTTT | CASSVTANQPQHF | TRBV6-4 | . | . | TRBJ1-5
TGCGCCAGCAGTGAGCCGGGTGGGCCTAGGCTGAACACTGAAGCTTTCTTT | CASSEPGGPRLNTEAFF | TRBV10-1 | . | few | TRBJ1-1
TGTGCCAGCAGCCAAGATCCAGCGGGGGACGCCGGGGAGCTGTTTTTT | CASSQDPAGDAGELFF | TRBV4-2 | TRBD2 | few | TRBJ2-2
TGTGCCAGCAGCAAAGAAGGAGACAACAGCAAGCTGGGTTCACCCCTCCACTTT | CASSKEGDNSKLGSPLHF | TRBV21-1 | . | many | TRBJ1-6